A selection of T cell receptor beta chains follows, all from one sample in a study of post-analysis software for immune sequencing data. In TCRdb, the PCR reads were re-called with MiXCR into one record per CDR3 protein. Of a few hundred thousand distinct CDR3 sequences listed, about a third are singletons. Sequences were obtained from blood. These receptors were collected from a girl under 18 with multiple sclerosis. Both conserved end residues are trimmed from each CDR3. Each record gives: V gene, J gene, CDR3 protein.

TRBV7-2	TRBJ1-6	ASSGGRANNSPLH
TRBV9	TRBJ2-1	ASSVSGSAYLEQF
TRBV10-3	TRBJ2-5	AISEEGLAGWETQY
TRBV7-9	TRBJ2-6	ASSPGRDRRFSGANVLT
TRBV6-1	TRBJ2-1	ASRDSPFVYNEQF
TRBV14	TRBJ2-2	ASSQGGSGELF
TRBV5-5	TRBJ1-1	ASSSGQIFEAF
TRBV4-2	TRBJ1-2	ASSQDISGGTNYGYT
TRBV28	TRBJ2-3	ASSFGAADTQY
TRBV5-1	TRBJ1-6	ASRGQGNSPLH
TRBV27	TRBJ2-6	ASSLSSGGSGANVLT
TRBV20-1	TRBJ2-3	SAGVGGLASDTQY
TRBV3-1	TRBJ2-5	ASSQQNIEQY
TRBV11-2	TRBJ2-2	ASSLGWGGSPGELF
TRBV6-2/TRBV6-3	TRBJ2-7	ASSYALESTYEQY
TRBV4-3	TRBJ1-1	ASSQDLGGLGDTEAF
TRBV11-1	TRBJ2-7	ASSDFWGYEQY
TRBV4-1	TRBJ2-3	ASSQEVASVDTQY
TRBV12-3/TRBV12-4	TRBJ2-2	ASSQGRTGELF
TRBV19	TRBJ1-5	ASRITELGNQPQH
TRBV9	TRBJ2-3	ASSPADVRDTQY
TRBV11-2	TRBJ2-7	ASSAGLAGRASYEQY
TRBV18	TRBJ1-5	ASSTVQDQPQH
TRBV12-3/TRBV12-4	TRBJ2-3	ASSLGGARADTQY
TRBV5-6	TRBJ2-5	ASSLIGTVPMKETQY
TRBV5-5	TRBJ2-2	ASSSEHSRLIPRHTGELF
TRBV6-5	TRBJ1-2	ASRTGTALFGYT
TRBV12-3/TRBV12-4	TRBJ1-2	ASSSGPNYGYT
TRBV4-2	TRBJ1-5	ASSQEVAATPLPQH
TRBV20-1	TRBJ1-4	SARPTASGEKLF
TRBV7-2	TRBJ2-2	ASSLGGQGSTGELF
TRBV9	TRBJ2-3	ASSVSLAGGSTDTQY
TRBV6-1	TRBJ2-1	ASSATPRRGPVNEQF
TRBV20-1	TRBJ2-7	SATSRQY
TRBV6-5	TRBJ1-2	ASRLGQGGYGYT
TRBV7-2	TRBJ2-3	ASSLASSGGPDTQY
TRBV5-5	TRBJ1-2	ASSGGVYGYT
TRBV4-1	TRBJ1-1	ASSQDFGVVNTEVF
TRBV10-3	TRBJ1-5	AIREGVANQPQH
TRBV5-1	TRBJ2-5	ASSFGRIFQETQY
TRBV9	TRBJ1-1	ASSPRGASNTEAF
TRBV6-4	TRBJ2-3	AGSDSASGAKDTQY
TRBV20-1	TRBJ2-7	SARPRDRNSYEQY
TRBV7-2	TRBJ1-2	ASSSDRPGGYT
TRBV29-1	TRBJ2-7	SVVQGAGSYEQY
TRBV7-2	TRBJ2-5	ASSSPGWRPQETQY
TRBV11-1	TRBJ1-1	ASSFETTEAF
TRBV5-1	TRBJ2-7	ASSLALQGSEQY
TRBV7-9	TRBJ2-7	ASSRYRDDEQY
TRBV5-6	TRBJ2-7	ASSATWGHYEQY
TRBV5-6	TRBJ2-3	ASSLVVTGVADTQY
TRBV5-4	TRBJ2-2	ASSFGGFRTGELF
TRBV12-3/TRBV12-4	.	ASSLGTIEQY
TRBV7-2	TRBJ2-7	ASSQAMSGGDEQY